The rows below give T cell receptor beta chains drawn from one sample of a study of blood T cell repertoires in COVID-19. Clones were read by immunoSEQ multiplex PCR, and TCRdb kept only the in-frame ones, dropping some. Here the sample spans 70,000 to 95,000 clones, about four fifths being singletons. The sequenced sample was peripheral blood. The receptors originated from a human donor in a cohort sampled during active COVID-19. CDR3s include the opening cysteine and the closing phenylalanine or tryptophan. Fields, in order: CDR3 length, J gene, V gene, D gene, clone size, CDR3 protein, CDR3 DNA. D genes are given only for firm matches. Clone size, where shown, is once, few, many, or a class for clones that have expanded.

CDR3 length: 16
J gene: TRBJ1-6
V gene: TRBV27
D gene: -
clone size: -
CDR3 protein: CASCRESPSYNSPLHF
CDR3 DNA: TGTGCCAGCTGTCGTGAGTCCCCCTCCTATAATTCACCCCTCCACTTT

CDR3 length: 13
J gene: TRBJ1-1
V gene: TRBV29-1
D gene: TRBD1
clone size: -
CDR3 protein: CSGGGTANTEAFF
CDR3 DNA: TGCAGCGGGGGCGGGACAGCGAACACTGAAGCTTTCTTT

CDR3 length: 17
J gene: TRBJ2-3
V gene: TRBV3-1/TRBV3-2
D gene: TRBD2
clone size: once
CDR3 protein: CASSQEVAGSFADTQYF
CDR3 DNA: TGTGCCAGCAGCCAAGAGGTAGCGGGTTCTTTTGCAGATACGCAGTATTTT

CDR3 length: 15
J gene: TRBJ2-1
V gene: TRBV5-1
D gene: TRBD2
clone size: -
CDR3 protein: CASSATSTRGNEQFF
CDR3 DNA: TGCGCCAGCAGCGCGACTAGCACCCGGGGCAATGAGCAGTTCTTC

CDR3 length: 15
J gene: TRBJ2-7
V gene: TRBV21-1
D gene: -
clone size: -
CDR3 protein: CASSKGGGLFHEQYF
CDR3 DNA: TGTGCCAGCAGCAAAGGGGGGGGCTTATTCCACGAGCAGTACTTC

CDR3 length: 14
J gene: TRBJ2-1
V gene: TRBV9
D gene: -
clone size: -
CDR3 protein: CASSGGLYYNEQFF
CDR3 DNA: TGTGCCAGCAGCGGGGGCCTCTACTACAATGAGCAGTTCTTC

CDR3 length: 14
J gene: TRBJ1-3
V gene: TRBV30
D gene: -
clone size: -
CDR3 protein: CAWSRGASGNTIYF
CDR3 DNA: TGTGCCTGGAGTAGGGGCGCGTCTGGAAACACCATATATTTT

CDR3 length: 13
J gene: TRBJ2-7
V gene: TRBV5-4
D gene: -
clone size: -
CDR3 protein: CASSLVADYEQYF
CDR3 DNA: TGTGCCAGCAGCTTGGTGGCAGATTACGAGCAGTACTTC

CDR3 length: 16
J gene: TRBJ1-5
V gene: TRBV2
D gene: -
clone size: once
CDR3 protein: CASSEGWGGPNQPQHF
CDR3 DNA: TGTGCCAGCAGTGAAGGATGGGGGGGGCCAAATCAGCCCCAGCATTTT

CDR3 length: 12
J gene: TRBJ2-5
V gene: TRBV11-1
D gene: TRBD1
clone size: -
CDR3 protein: CASSRYTGAQYF
CDR3 DNA: TGTGCCAGCAGCCGTTACACAGGGGCCCAGTACTTC

CDR3 length: 15
J gene: TRBJ2-7
V gene: TRBV19
D gene: -
clone size: -
CDR3 protein: CASSMHAASSYEQYF
CDR3 DNA: TGTGCCAGTAGTATGCACGCCGCCAGCTCCTACGAGCAGTACTTC

CDR3 length: 13
J gene: TRBJ1-2
V gene: TRBV6-5
D gene: -
clone size: -
CDR3 protein: CAGGLDSGYGYTF
CDR3 DNA: TGTGCCGGGGGGTTGGATAGTGGATATGGCTACACCTTC

CDR3 length: 15
J gene: TRBJ1-5
V gene: TRBV5-1
D gene: -
clone size: -
CDR3 protein: CASSLEGNSNQPQHF
CDR3 DNA: TGCGCCAGCAGCTTGGAGGGGAATAGCAATCAGCCCCAGCATTTT

CDR3 length: 14
J gene: TRBJ2-7
V gene: TRBV2
D gene: TRBD1
clone size: -
CDR3 protein: CASLPPGQTYEQYF
CDR3 DNA: TGTGCCTCCCTACCCCCGGGACAGACCTACGAGCAGTACTTC

CDR3 length: 16
J gene: TRBJ2-3
V gene: TRBV19
D gene: TRBD2
clone size: -
CDR3 protein: CASSPTSGGPGNTQYF
CDR3 DNA: TGTGCCAGTAGTCCTACTAGCGGGGGGCCGGGGAATACGCAGTATTTT

CDR3 length: 11
J gene: TRBJ2-7
V gene: TRBV7-8
D gene: -
clone size: few
CDR3 protein: CASSTAYEQYF
CDR3 DNA: TGTGCCAGCAGCACAGCCTACGAGCAGTACTTC

CDR3 length: 15
J gene: TRBJ2-7
V gene: TRBV6-6
D gene: TRBD1
clone size: -
CDR3 protein: CASSLGTGEGYEQYF
CDR3 DNA: TGTGCCAGCAGTTTGGGGACAGGGGAGGGCTACGAGCAGTACTTC

CDR3 length: 17
J gene: TRBJ1-5
V gene: TRBV2
D gene: -
clone size: -
CDR3 protein: CASSDADLPRGNQPQHF
CDR3 DNA: TGTGCCAGCAGTGACGCAGATCTCCCCCGGGGCAATCAGCCCCAGCATTTT

CDR3 length: 14
J gene: TRBJ2-6
V gene: TRBV5-1
D gene: -
clone size: -
CDR3 protein: CASSEGSGANVLTF
CDR3 DNA: TGCGCCAGCAGCGAGGGTTCTGGGGCCAACGTCCTGACTTTC

CDR3 length: 18
J gene: TRBJ2-2
V gene: TRBV27
D gene: -
clone size: -
CDR3 protein: CASSLRPSRATNTGELFF
CDR3 DNA: TGTGCCAGCAGTTTACGACCCTCGCGGGCGACGAACACCGGGGAGCTGTTTTTT

CDR3 length: 14
J gene: TRBJ1-1
V gene: TRBV2
D gene: -
clone size: -
CDR3 protein: CASSDLGARTEAFF
CDR3 DNA: TGTGCCAGCAGTGATTTGGGGGCTCGAACTGAAGCTTTCTTT

CDR3 length: 15
J gene: TRBJ1-2
V gene: TRBV7-9
D gene: TRBD1
clone size: -
CDR3 protein: CASSPGTDVIYGYTF
CDR3 DNA: TGTGCCAGCAGCCCCGGGACAGACGTAATCTATGGCTACACCTTC

CDR3 length: 13
J gene: TRBJ2-5
V gene: TRBV5-5
D gene: -
clone size: -
CDR3 protein: CASSLDRRETQYF
CDR3 DNA: TGTGCCAGCAGCTTGGACAGGCGAGAGACCCAGTACTTC

CDR3 length: 14
J gene: TRBJ2-3
V gene: TRBV6-5
D gene: TRBD2
clone size: -
CDR3 protein: CASRPGLPTDTQYF
CDR3 DNA: TGTGCCAGCAGACCGGGACTACCCACAGATACGCAGTATTTT

CDR3 length: 13
J gene: TRBJ1-1
V gene: TRBV6-5
D gene: -
clone size: -
CDR3 protein: CASTRTQNTEAFF
CDR3 DNA: TGTGCCAGCACTCGGACACAGAACACTGAAGCTTTCTTT

CDR3 length: 15
J gene: TRBJ2-1
V gene: TRBV5-4
D gene: -
clone size: -
CDR3 protein: CASSSTQTVLGEQFF
CDR3 DNA: TGTGCCAGCAGCTCAACCCAGACAGTCCTCGGGGAGCAGTTCTTC

CDR3 length: 13
J gene: TRBJ2-3
V gene: TRBV5-4
D gene: -
clone size: once
CDR3 protein: CASSWTPTDTQYF
CDR3 DNA: TGTGCCAGCAGCTGGACACCTACAGATACGCAGTATTTT